This T cell receptor beta chain was documented in a study of CD8 T cells in ankylosing spondylitis. General study results and limits: A motif in TCR beta, a set of eight or nine highly homologous variants, appeared characteristic of ankylosing spondylitis blood.

In its sample, this clonotype was seen a few times. Its antigen is not known. Looked up from germline, CDR1 is DFQATT and CDR2 is SNEGSKA (reference sequence). The CDR3 consists of 12 residues. V was pared by 3 bases and J by 4 bases, with 9 bases between. MiXCR was run by TCRdb on the 5' RACE reads, yielding one entry per CDR3 protein. The sample records 400,000 or so distinct CDR3 sequences, 26% being singletons. The chain employs TRBV20-1 and TRBJ1-1; unclear D gene. Sequencing was carried out using blood, either unsorted or a sorted T cell fraction (not recorded which). The sequence was obtained from a male donor with ankylosing spondylitis. CDR3 loop: CSARRTGTEAFF. CDR3 DNA: TGCAGTGCTAGGCGGACGGGCACTGAAGCTTTCTTT.